The clone carrying this TCR beta chain was recorded a few times. Its antigen is not known. The sample comes from a study of CD8 T cells in ankylosing spondylitis. Findings and limits, study-wide: For ankylosing spondylitis blood, a TCR beta motif of seven to nine highly homologous variants appeared characteristic.

Each CDR3 protein gets one entry after TCRdb re-called the 5' RACE reads with MiXCR. The repertoire holds about 320,000 distinct CDR3 sequences, with 9.5% to 13% as singletons. Sequencing used blood, either unsorted or a sorted T cell fraction (not recorded which). The TCR was taken from a female donor with ankylosing spondylitis or in good health (not recorded which).

This chain's CDR3 is CASSASGTRDGEQFF. CDR3 DNA sequence: TGTGCCAGCAGCGCCTCAGGGACTAGGGATGGTGAGCAGTTCTTC. The genes are TRBV7-3 and TRBJ2-1; 8 nucleotides agree with TRBD2. The CDR3 runs to 15 residues. Germline CDR1 is SGHTA and CDR2 is FQGTGA. The ends lost 5 bases at V and 9 bases at J; junction bases unmatched: 12.